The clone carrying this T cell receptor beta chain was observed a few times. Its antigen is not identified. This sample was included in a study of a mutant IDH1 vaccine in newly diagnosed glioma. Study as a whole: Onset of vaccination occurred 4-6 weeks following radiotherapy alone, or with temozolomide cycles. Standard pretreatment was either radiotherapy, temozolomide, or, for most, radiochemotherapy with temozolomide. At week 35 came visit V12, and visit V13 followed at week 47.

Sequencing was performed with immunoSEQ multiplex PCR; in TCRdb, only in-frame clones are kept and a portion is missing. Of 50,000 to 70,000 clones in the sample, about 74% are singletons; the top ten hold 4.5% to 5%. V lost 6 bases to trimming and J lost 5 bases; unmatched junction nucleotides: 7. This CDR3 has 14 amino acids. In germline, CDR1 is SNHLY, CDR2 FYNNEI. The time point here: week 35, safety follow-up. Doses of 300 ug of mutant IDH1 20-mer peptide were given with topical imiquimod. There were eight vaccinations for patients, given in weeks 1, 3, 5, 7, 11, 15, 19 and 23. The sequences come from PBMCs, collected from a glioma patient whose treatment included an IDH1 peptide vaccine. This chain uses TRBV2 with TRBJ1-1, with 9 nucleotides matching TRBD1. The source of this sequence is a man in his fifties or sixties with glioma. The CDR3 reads CASRNRGHETEAFF. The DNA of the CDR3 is TGTGCCAGCAGGAACAGGGGGCATGAAACTGAAGCTTTCTTT.